The rows below give T cell receptor beta chains drawn from one sample of a study of blood T cell repertoires in COVID-19. TCRdb's copy holds only in-frame clones and misses some; the assay was immunoSEQ multiplex PCR. The sample has about 87,000 clones; about 88% are singletons. Sequencing was done on a sample of peripheral blood. The origin of the receptors is a man in his forties with acute or convalescent COVID-19. CDR3s include the opening cysteine and the closing phenylalanine or tryptophan. The D gene is left open where the match is weak. Rows may omit the clone size; those that give it use once, few, many or a size class.

>.|TRBJ2-1|TRBV19|.|14
CASRQRGLHDEQFF
TGTGCCAGTAGGCAAAGGGGCTTGCACGATGAGCAGTTCTTC
>.|TRBJ2-7|TRBV5-7|TRBD2|12
CAYSGTSGEQYF
TGTGCCTACTCCGGGACTAGCGGGGAGCAGTACTTC
>once|TRBJ2-1|TRBV18|.|14
CASSPDRTNNEQFF
TGTGCCAGCTCACCAGACAGGACGAACAATGAGCAGTTCTTC
>.|TRBJ2-2|TRBV30|.|14
CAGRGAANTGELFF
TGTGCCGGGCGTGGGGCCGCGAACACCGGGGAGCTGTTTTTT
>few|TRBJ2-7|TRBV7-2|TRBD2|12
CASSYSGDEQYF
TGTGCCAGCAGCTACAGCGGGGACGAGCAGTACTTC
>.|TRBJ1-1|TRBV15|TRBD1|13
CATKKDRGPEAFF
TGTGCCACCAAAAAAGACAGGGGCCCTGAAGCTTTCTTT
>.|TRBJ2-3|TRBV24-1|.|15
CATSGASASTDTQYF
TGTGCCACCAGTGGAGCTAGCGCTAGCACAGATACGCAGTATTTT
>.|TRBJ2-2|TRBV18|TRBD2|16
CASSPPTGGVTGELFF
TGTGCCAGCTCACCACCTACCGGGGGGGTCACCGGGGAGCTGTTTTTT
>.|TRBJ2-1|TRBV6-2/TRBV6-3|.|14
CASSYPSLDNEQFF
TGTGCCAGCAGTTATCCCTCACTTGACAATGAGCAGTTCTTC
>.|TRBJ2-1|TRBV6-4|.|14
CASSPGNANNEQFF
TGTGCCAGCAGCCCAGGGAACGCAAACAATGAGCAGTTCTTC
>.|TRBJ1-6|TRBV27|.|17
CASSFSSPGQTNSPLHF
TGTGCCAGCAGTTTCTCGAGCCCAGGTCAAACGAATTCACCCCTCCACTTT
>.|TRBJ2-5|TRBV6-6|TRBD2|16
CASSSAGTSGVETQYF
TGTGCCAGCAGCTCCGCCGGAACTAGCGGGGTTGAGACCCAGTACTTC
>.|TRBJ2-5|TRBV9|TRBD1|15
CASSPGTGGFETQYF
TGTGCCAGCAGCCCCGGGACAGGGGGCTTCGAGACCCAGTACTTC
>.|TRBJ2-1|TRBV24-1|.|16
CATSDSGGNSYNEQFF
TGTGCCACCAGTGATTCCGGCGGGAACTCCTACAATGAGCAGTTCTTC
>.|TRBJ1-1|TRBV14|.|14
CASSQEPEGAEAFF
TGTGCCAGCAGCCAAGAACCCGAGGGCGCTGAAGCTTTCTTT
>.|TRBJ2-1|TRBV4-2|TRBD2|19
CASSQVLFSGREAYNEQFF
TGTGCCAGCAGCCAAGTTCTTTTTAGCGGGAGAGAGGCTTACAATGAGCAGTTCTTC
>.|TRBJ2-5|TRBV5-1|TRBD2|15
CASSPGLAGIETQYF
TGCGCCAGCAGCCCGGGACTAGCGGGGATTGAGACCCAGTACTTC
>.|TRBJ1-2|TRBV6-2/TRBV6-3|TRBD1|12
CASSPDRFGYTF
TGTGCCAGCAGTCCGGACAGGTTTGGTTACACCTTC
>.|TRBJ2-3|TRBV19|TRBD2|16
CASSISTSGSADTQYF
TGTGCCAGTAGTATATCGACTAGCGGGAGTGCAGATACGCAGTATTTT
>.|TRBJ1-6|TRBV13|.|16
CASSLGKQGLNSPLHF
TGTGCCAGCAGCTTAGGAAAACAGGGATTGAATTCACCCCTCCACTTT
>.|TRBJ1-6|TRBV5-1|.|16
CASSLDRARHNSPLHF
TGCGCCAGCAGCTTGGACAGGGCAAGGCATAATTCACCCCTCCACTTT
>.|TRBJ1-2|TRBV27|.|13
CASSLKSGGGYTF
TGTGCCAGCAGTTTAAAGTCAGGAGGGGGCTACACCTTC
>.|TRBJ2-7|TRBV5-1|TRBD1|13
CASSFNQGAEQYF
TGCGCCAGCAGCTTTAACCAGGGGGCCGAGCAGTACTTC
>.|TRBJ2-6|TRBV11-2|.|18
CASSLDRITYSGANVLTF
TGTGCCAGCAGCTTAGACAGGATCACCTACTCTGGGGCCAACGTCCTGACTTTC
>.|TRBJ2-1|TRBV27|TRBD2|12
CASWRGANEQFF
TGTGCCAGCTGGCGGGGGGCCAATGAGCAGTTCTTC
>.|TRBJ2-1|TRBV6-5|.|15
CASSYVGSSYNEQFF
TGTGCCAGCAGTTACGTCGGGAGCTCCTACAATGAGCAGTTCTTC
>.|TRBJ1-3|TRBV19|.|13
CATWTDSGNTIYF
TGTGCCACCTGGACAGACTCTGGAAACACCATATATTTT
>.|TRBJ1-6|TRBV15|.|14
CATSRQKTDSPLHF
TGTGCCACCAGCAGACAAAAGACAGATTCACCCCTCCACTTT
>.|TRBJ2-2|TRBV21-1|.|16
CASSKSTGGDTGELFF
TGTGCCAGCAGCAAATCGACAGGGGGGGACACCGGGGAGCTGTTTTTT
>once|TRBJ2-2|TRBV29-1|TRBD2|14
CSVKIAGGPGELFF
TGCAGCGTGAAAATAGCGGGAGGGCCCGGGGAGCTGTTTTTT
>.|TRBJ2-7|TRBV9|TRBD1|16
CASSRTGGSPSYEQYF
TGTGCCAGCAGCCGGACAGGGGGCTCCCCCTCCTACGAGCAGTACTTC
>.|TRBJ1-5|TRBV7-2|.|16
CASSNSPRTSNQPQHF
TGTGCCAGCAGCAATTCACCCCGGACAAGCAATCAGCCCCAGCATTTT
>.|TRBJ2-5|TRBV6-6|TRBD2|17
CASSPPGFAGAEETQYF
TGTGCCAGCAGTCCCCCGGGCTTCGCGGGAGCTGAGGAGACCCAGTACTTC
>.|TRBJ2-1|TRBV7-6|.|14
CASSFSGSYNEQFF
TGTGCCAGCAGCTTTAGCGGATCGTACAATGAGCAGTTCTTC
>.|TRBJ2-5|TRBV19|TRBD2|16
CASKGTSGGKQETQYF
TGTGCCAGTAAGGGGACTAGCGGGGGCAAACAAGAGACCCAGTACTTC